Below, 25 T cell receptor beta chains from the same sample are listed, as sequenced in a study of blood T cell repertoires in COVID-19. Profiled with immunoSEQ multiplex PCR; TCRdb holds only in-frame clones, not every one. The data hold approximately 200,000 clones, with about 85% observed a single time. Sequencing was done on a sample of PBMCs or T cells enriched from blood (not recorded which). These TCRs come from a man younger than 40 who had recovered from COVID-19.

This chain links TRBV18 with TRBJ2-5, with TRBD1 identical over 9 bases. Germline V lookup: CDR1 KGHSH, CDR2 LQKENI. CDR3 length: 15 amino acids. With V trimmed by 5 bases and J by 5 bases, 9 bases remained unmatched. As DNA, the CDR3 is TGTGCCAGCTCAACATTCGACAGGGGGTCGGAGACCCAGTACTTC. This gives the protein CASSTFDRGSETQYF.

For the CDR3, the DNA is TGTGCCAGCAGCTTTAAGCGCCAGTCTGAAGCTTTCTTT. It is translated as CASSFKRQSEAFF. The chain is built from TRBV7-2 and TRBJ1-1; D unclear. V gave up 3 bases and J gave up 6 bases, with 11 bases separating them. The V gene's germline CDR1 is SGHTA and CDR2 FQGNSA. The CDR3 sequence is 13 residues long.

This rearrangement joins TRBV4-1 to TRBJ2-6; TRBD1 aligns across 12 bases. This CDR3 comprises 18 residues. The germline CDR1 and CDR2 sequences are MGHRA and YSYEKL. The junction had 2 bases not matched to a gene; V was cut back by 0 bases and J by 2 bases. This chain's CDR3 is CASSQEGQGATGANVLTF. CDR3 coding DNA: TGCGCCAGCAGCCAAGAGGGACAGGGGGCCACTGGGGCCAACGTCCTGACTTTC.

The chain has TRBV7-9 and TRBJ2-3; 8 bases match TRBD1. V was pared by 4 bases and J by 0 bases, with 12 bases of the junction left unmatched. Germline lookup yields CDR1 SEHNR and CDR2 FQNEAQ (reference sequence). The CDR3 spans 18 residues. The CDR3 here is CASSSTYETGASTDTQYF. The DNA for the CDR3 is TGTGCCAGCAGCTCAACATATGAGACAGGGGCAAGCACAGATACGCAGTATTTT. Looking up the rest from reference TRBV7-9 and TRBJ2-3 gives the full variable domain: DTGVSQNPRHKITKRGQNVTFRCDPISEHNRLYWYRQTLGQGPEFLTYFQNEAQLEKSRLLSDRFSAERPKGSFSTLEIQRTEQGDSAMYLCASSSTYETGASTDTQYFGPGTRLTVL.

The DNA of the CDR3 is TGCGCCAGCAGCATCCAACCCCGACAGGACTACAATGAGCAGTTCTTC. Translated, it gives CASSIQPRQDYNEQFF. The chain combines TRBV5-1 with TRBJ2-1; D might be TRBD1 (6 bases). From germline, CDR1 is SGHRS and CDR2 YFSETQ. V was trimmed by 4 bases and J by 3 bases, leaving 17 bases between them. The CDR3 contains 16 residues.

This clone was observed a handful of times. Other DNA sequences in the same sample also yield this CDR3. In nucleotides, the CDR3 is TGTGCCAGCAGTTCGGCCTACGAGCAGTACTTC. It specifies CASSSAYEQYF. This chain links TRBV28 with TRBJ2-7; D gene ambiguous. The CDR3 extends over 11 amino acids. V was pared by 4 bases and J by 2 bases, with 3 bases between. Germline CDR1 MDHEN, CDR2 SYDVKM.

V is TRBV12-3 or TRBV12-4 and J is TRBJ2-5, with TRBD1 as a possible D gene (7 bases). V shed 10 bases and J shed 4 bases, with 13 bases lying between them. The CDR3 is 12 amino acids. CDR3 nucleotides: TGTGCCATCCAGGGGGGTTCAGAGACCCAGTACTTC. Translation gives CAIQGGSETQYF.

The CDR3 loop is CASSQDRTSPSEQFF. CDR3 coding DNA: TGCGCCAGCAGCCAAGATAGAACTAGCCCCAGTGAGCAGTTCTTC. The chain recombines TRBV4-3 with TRBJ2-1, with D possibly matching TRBD2 (6 bases). The CDR3 extends over 15 amino acids. V lost 0 bases and J lost 9, with 15 bases in between. Germline values: CDR1 LGHNA, CDR2 YSLEER.

The chain uses TRBV1 and TRBJ2-6; the table's D call of TRBD2 was not tested on the DNA. TRBV1 is an annotated pseudogene. This CDR3 contains 20 residues. For the CDR3, the DNA is TGCACCAGCAGCCAGGTAAGGCGAGGGGGGGGTTCCTCTGGGGCCAACGTCCTGACTTTC. Encoded protein: CTSSQVRRGGGSSGANVLTF.

The V call is TRBV18, the J call TRBJ1-4; 7 positions agree with TRBD1. CDR1 and CDR2 (germline): KGHSH, LQKENI. CDR3 length equals 16 residues. J gave up 8 bases and V 4 bases, and 13 bases lay outside the gene matches. CDR3 nucleotide sequence: TGTGCCAGCTCACTAAACCCCCAGGGGGTCTCAGAAAAACTGTTTTTT. It yields the protein CASSLNPQGVSEKLFF.

V gene TRBV6-2 or TRBV6-3 combines with J gene TRBJ2-1; 7 nucleotides align to TRBD1. J was trimmed by 15 bases and V by 0 bases; bases with no gene match: 2. There are 11 residues in the CDR3. CDR1 and CDR2 from the germline V gene are MNHEY and SVGEGT. The CDR3: CASSYSRGRFF. In DNA form, the CDR3 reads TGTGCCAGCAGTTACTCGAGGGGGCGGTTCTTC.

The chain carries TRBV30 and TRBJ1-2; no clear D. CDR3 length equals 14 residues. Looked up from germline, CDR1 is GTSNPN and CDR2 is SVGIG (reference sequence). Deletions cut 0 bases from V and 6 bases from J, with 14 bases between. CDR3 in DNA: TGTGCCTGGAGTGTAGCCGGGTTTAGTCATGGCTACACCTTC. This gives the protein CAWSVAGFSHGYTF.

This chain uses TRBV28 with TRBJ1-1; 9 nucleotides match TRBD1. Germline V CDR1 and CDR2: MDHEN, SYDVKM. The CDR3 is made up of 15 amino acids. V lost 5 bases to trimming and J lost 5 bases; unmatched junction nucleotides: 9. CDR3 residues: CASSPWGQGGTEAFF. The CDR3 bases are TGTGCCAGCAGTCCCTGGGGACAGGGTGGAACTGAAGCTTTCTTT.

The rearrangement links TRBV7-2 to TRBJ2-3; TRBD2 matches at 9 bases. Looked up from germline, CDR1 is SGHTA and CDR2 is FQGNSA. This CDR3 contains 16 residues. Trimming cost V 1 base and J 3 bases; bases outside gene matches: 5. The CDR3 sequence: CASSLVRLAGTDTQYF. The CDR3 DNA is TGTGCCAGCAGCTTAGTGCGGCTAGCGGGGACAGATACGCAGTATTTT. The full variable domain, rest sourced from reference TRBV7-2 and TRBJ2-3, is GAGVSQSPSNKVTEKGKDVELRCDPISGHTALYWYRQSLGQGLEFLIYFQGNSAPDKSGLPSDRFSAERTGGSVSTLTIQRTQQEDSAVYLCASSLVRLAGTDTQYFGPGTRLTVL.

This chain uses TRBV27 with TRBJ2-2; 13 bases are shared with TRBD2. The germline V gene encodes CDR1 MNHEY and CDR2 SMNVEV (reference sequence). After removal of 1 base from V and 6 bases from J, the junction contained 5 bases not matched to a gene. This CDR3 is built from 17 residues. DNA for the CDR3: TGTGCCAGCAGTTTATTAGGGACTAGCGGGATGTCCGGGGAGCTGTTTTTT. Its protein product is CASSLLGTSGMSGELFF.

The table lists this clone with a few counts. The chain is built from TRBV28 and TRBJ2-7, with 8 bases aligning to TRBD2. Germline CDR1 and CDR2: MDHEN and SYDVKM. J lost 2 bases, V lost 6 bases, and 12 bases had no gene match. The CDR3 loop spans 16 amino acids. As DNA, the CDR3 is TGTGCCAGCAGCCCTTCAAGCGGGGGCCCTACCTACGAGCAGTACTTC. It codes for CASSPSSGGPTYEQYF.

This sequence joins TRBV27 and TRBJ1-2; D is uncertain. From germline, CDR1 is MNHEY and CDR2 SMNVEV (reference sequence). The length of the CDR3 is 14 residues. Deletions cut 7 bases from V and 2 bases from J, with 14 bases between. CDR3 sequence: CASTGHDDNYGYTF. CDR3 nucleotide sequence: TGTGCCAGCACGGGTCATGACGACAACTATGGCTACACCTTC.

V gene TRBV28 combines with J gene TRBJ1-5; D perhaps matches TRBD1 (6 bases). Trimming cost V 5 bases and J 7 bases, with 21 bases left between them. Germline V lookup: CDR1 MDHEN, CDR2 SYDVKM. The CDR3 covers 16 residues. This chain's CDR3 is CASSESLRGEGQPQHF. The DNA of the CDR3 is TGTGCCAGCAGTGAATCCCTCAGGGGCGAAGGGCAGCCCCAGCATTTT.

Written as DNA, the CDR3 is TGTGCCAGCGTGTCGTTAGCGGGAGTCTACAATGAGCAGTTCTTC. Translated: CASVSLAGVYNEQFF. This chain joins TRBV27 and TRBJ2-1; TRBD2 matches at 9 bases. Germline V gives CDR1 MNHEY, CDR2 SMNVEV (reference sequence). V dropped 8 bases and J dropped 3; count of bases not matched to a gene: 8. The CDR3 extends over 15 amino acids.

The count of this clone is one. The CDR3 DNA follows: TGTGCCAGCAGCCTCGGGTCGTCCCAAGAGACCCAGTACTTC. It is translated as CASSLGSSQETQYF. The chain couples TRBV11-1 to TRBJ2-5; D is undetermined. Trimming shortened V by 5 bases and J by 1 base, and 11 bases separated the two germline ends. CDR1 SGHAT and CDR2 FQDESV come from the germline V gene (reference sequence). The CDR3 sequence is 14 residues long. The whole variable domain, remainder taken from reference TRBV11-1 and TRBJ2-5, is EAEVAQSPRYKITEKSQAVAFWCDPISGHATLYWYRQILGQGPELLVQFQDESVVDDSQLPKDRFSAERLKGVDSTLKIQPAELGDSAMYLCASSLGSSQETQYFGPGTRLLVL.

The rearrangement joins TRBV28 to TRBJ2-7; 8 bases match TRBD2. CDR3 length equals 15 residues. In germline, CDR1 is MDHEN, CDR2 SYDVKM. V trimming: 5 bases; J trimming: 3 bases; junction bases outside the gene matches: 9. The DNA of the CDR3 is TGTGCCAGCAGTCTTTGGGTAGCGGGGCACTACGAGCAGTACTTC. It specifies CASSLWVAGHYEQYF.

The rearrangement links TRBV5-6 to TRBJ2-1; D not resolved. V was trimmed by 3 bases and J by 8 bases, leaving 9 bases between them. This CDR3 is built from 12 residues. Germline CDR1 is SGHDT and CDR2 is YYEEEE. In nucleotides, the CDR3 is TGTGCCAGCAGCTCGCTAGAGGATGAGCAGTTCTTC. Translating it yields CASSSLEDEQFF.

The V and J genes are TRBV30 and TRBJ1-3; the D is unclear. Trimming took 0 bases from V and 6 from J, leaving 21 bases between them. Germline loops: CDR1 GTSNPN, CDR2 SVGIG (reference sequence). CDR3 length equals 17 residues. CDR3 coding DNA: TGTGCCTGGAGTGTACTGGACCTCCGGGAGCTAGCAAACACCATATATTTT. Amino acid sequence: CAWSVLDLRELANTIYF.

The chain couples TRBV5-1 to TRBJ2-1, with D maybe TRBD2 (6 bases). This CDR3 contains 15 residues. CDR1 and CDR2 (germline): SGHRS, YFSETQ. V lost 5 bases to trimming and J lost 4 bases, with 16 bases between them. The CDR3 reads CASRSGDFPYNEQFF. Written as DNA, the CDR3 is TGCGCCAGCAGGTCGGGGGACTTCCCGTACAATGAGCAGTTCTTC.

V and J are TRBV18 and TRBJ2-7; D possibly corresponds to TRBD2 (5 bases). The CDR3 runs to 15 residues. The germline V gene has CDR1 KGHSH and CDR2 LQKENI. V shed 5 bases and J shed 7 bases, with 21 bases lying between them. Here the CDR3 DNA reads TGTGCCAGCTCAACTGTAGAAGCACCACGCGGGGAGCAGTACTTC. Protein sequence: CASSTVEAPRGEQYF.